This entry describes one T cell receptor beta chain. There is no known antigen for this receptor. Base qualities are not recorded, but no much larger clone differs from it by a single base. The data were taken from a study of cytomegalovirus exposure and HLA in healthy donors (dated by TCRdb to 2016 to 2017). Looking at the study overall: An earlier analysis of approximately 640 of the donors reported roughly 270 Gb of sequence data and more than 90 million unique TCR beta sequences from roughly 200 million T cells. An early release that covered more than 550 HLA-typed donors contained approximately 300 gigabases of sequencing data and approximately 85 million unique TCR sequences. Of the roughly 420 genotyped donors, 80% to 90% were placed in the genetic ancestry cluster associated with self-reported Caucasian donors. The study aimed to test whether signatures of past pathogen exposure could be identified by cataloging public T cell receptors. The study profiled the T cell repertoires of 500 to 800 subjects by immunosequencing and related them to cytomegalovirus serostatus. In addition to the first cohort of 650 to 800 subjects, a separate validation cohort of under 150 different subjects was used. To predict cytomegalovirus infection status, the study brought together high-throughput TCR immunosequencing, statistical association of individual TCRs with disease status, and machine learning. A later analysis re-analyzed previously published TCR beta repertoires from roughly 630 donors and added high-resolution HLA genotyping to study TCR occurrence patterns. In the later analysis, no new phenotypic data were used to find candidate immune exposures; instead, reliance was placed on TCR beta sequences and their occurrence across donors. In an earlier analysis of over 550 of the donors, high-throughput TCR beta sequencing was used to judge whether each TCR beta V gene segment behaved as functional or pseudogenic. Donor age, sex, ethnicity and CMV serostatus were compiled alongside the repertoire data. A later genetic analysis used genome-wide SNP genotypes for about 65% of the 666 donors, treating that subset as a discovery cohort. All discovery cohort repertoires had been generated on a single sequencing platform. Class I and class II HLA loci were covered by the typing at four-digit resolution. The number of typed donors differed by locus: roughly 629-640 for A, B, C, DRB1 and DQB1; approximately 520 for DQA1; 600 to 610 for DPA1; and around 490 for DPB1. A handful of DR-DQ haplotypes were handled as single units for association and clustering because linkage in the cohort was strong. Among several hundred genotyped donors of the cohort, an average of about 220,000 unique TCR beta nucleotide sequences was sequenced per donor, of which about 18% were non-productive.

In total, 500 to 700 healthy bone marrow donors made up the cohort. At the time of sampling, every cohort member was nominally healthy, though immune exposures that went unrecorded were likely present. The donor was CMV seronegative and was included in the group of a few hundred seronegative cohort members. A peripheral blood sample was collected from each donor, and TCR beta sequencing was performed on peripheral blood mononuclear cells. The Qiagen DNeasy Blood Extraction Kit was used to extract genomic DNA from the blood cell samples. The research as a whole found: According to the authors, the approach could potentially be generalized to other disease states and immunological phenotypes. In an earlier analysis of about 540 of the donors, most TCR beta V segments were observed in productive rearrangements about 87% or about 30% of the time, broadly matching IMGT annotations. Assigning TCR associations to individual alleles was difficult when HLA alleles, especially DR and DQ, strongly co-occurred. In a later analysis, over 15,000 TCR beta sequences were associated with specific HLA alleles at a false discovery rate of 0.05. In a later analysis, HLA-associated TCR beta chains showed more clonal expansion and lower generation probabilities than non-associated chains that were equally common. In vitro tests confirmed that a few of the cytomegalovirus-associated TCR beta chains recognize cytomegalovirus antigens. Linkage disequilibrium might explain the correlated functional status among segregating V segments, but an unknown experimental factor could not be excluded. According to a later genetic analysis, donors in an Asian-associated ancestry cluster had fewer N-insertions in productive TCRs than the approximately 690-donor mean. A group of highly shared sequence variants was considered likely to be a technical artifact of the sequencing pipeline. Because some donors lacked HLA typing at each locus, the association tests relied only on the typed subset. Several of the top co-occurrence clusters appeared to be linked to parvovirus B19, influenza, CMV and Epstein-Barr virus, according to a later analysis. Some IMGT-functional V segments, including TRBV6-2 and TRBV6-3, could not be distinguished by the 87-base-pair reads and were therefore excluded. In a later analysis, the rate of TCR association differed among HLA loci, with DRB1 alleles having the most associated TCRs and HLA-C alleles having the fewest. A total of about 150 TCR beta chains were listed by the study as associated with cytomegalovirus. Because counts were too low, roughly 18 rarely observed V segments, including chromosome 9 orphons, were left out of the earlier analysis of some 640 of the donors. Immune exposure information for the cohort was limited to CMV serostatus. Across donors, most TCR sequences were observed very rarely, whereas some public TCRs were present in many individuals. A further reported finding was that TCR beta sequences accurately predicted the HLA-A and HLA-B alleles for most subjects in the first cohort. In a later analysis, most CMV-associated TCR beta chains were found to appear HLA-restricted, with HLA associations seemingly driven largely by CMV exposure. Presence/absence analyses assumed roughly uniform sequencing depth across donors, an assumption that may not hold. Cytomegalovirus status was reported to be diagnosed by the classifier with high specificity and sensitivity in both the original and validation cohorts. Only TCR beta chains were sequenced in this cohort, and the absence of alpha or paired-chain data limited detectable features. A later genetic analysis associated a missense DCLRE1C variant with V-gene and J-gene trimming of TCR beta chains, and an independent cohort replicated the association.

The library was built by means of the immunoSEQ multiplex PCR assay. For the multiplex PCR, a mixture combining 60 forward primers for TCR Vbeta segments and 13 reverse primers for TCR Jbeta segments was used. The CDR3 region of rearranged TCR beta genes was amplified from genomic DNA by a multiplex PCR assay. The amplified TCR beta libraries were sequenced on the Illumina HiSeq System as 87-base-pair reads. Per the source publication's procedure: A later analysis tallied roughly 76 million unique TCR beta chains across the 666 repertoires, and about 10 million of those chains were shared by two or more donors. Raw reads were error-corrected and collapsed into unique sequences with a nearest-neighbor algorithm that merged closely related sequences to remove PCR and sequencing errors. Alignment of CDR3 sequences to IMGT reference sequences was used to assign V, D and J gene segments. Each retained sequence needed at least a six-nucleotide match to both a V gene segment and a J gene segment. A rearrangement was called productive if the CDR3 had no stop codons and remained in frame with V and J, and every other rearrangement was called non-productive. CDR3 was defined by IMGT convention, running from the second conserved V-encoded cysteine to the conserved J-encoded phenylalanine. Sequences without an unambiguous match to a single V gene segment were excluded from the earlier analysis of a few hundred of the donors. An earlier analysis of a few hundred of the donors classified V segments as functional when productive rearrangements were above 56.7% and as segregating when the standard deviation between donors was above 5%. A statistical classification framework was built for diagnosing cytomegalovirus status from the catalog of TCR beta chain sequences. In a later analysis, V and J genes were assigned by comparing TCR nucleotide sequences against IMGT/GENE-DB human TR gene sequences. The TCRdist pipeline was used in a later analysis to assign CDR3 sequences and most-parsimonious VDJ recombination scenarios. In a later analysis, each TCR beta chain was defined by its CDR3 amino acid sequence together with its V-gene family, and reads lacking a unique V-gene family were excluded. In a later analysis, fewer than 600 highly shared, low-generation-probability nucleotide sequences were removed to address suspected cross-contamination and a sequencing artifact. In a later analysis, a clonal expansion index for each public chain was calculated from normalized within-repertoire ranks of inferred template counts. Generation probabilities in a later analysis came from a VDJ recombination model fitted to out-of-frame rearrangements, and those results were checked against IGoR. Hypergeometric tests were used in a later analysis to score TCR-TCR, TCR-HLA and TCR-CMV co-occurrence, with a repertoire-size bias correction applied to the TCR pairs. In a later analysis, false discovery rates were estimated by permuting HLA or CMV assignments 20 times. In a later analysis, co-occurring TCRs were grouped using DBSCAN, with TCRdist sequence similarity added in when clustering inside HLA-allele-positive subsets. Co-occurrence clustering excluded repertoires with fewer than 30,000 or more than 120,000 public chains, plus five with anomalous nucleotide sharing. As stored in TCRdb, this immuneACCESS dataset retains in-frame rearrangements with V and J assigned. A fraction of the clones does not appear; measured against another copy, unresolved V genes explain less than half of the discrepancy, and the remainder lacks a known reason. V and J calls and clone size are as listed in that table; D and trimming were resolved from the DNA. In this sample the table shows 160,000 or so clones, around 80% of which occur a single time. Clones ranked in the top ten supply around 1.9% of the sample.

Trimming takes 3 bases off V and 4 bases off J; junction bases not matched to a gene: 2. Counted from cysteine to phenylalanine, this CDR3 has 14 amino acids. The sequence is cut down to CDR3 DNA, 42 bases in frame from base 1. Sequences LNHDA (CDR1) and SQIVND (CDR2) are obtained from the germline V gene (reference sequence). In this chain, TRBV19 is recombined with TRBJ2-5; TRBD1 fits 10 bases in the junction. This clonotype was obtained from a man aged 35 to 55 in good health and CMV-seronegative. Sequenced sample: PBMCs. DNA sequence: TGTGCCAGTAGTATGGGACAGGGGTCAGAGACCCAGTACTTC. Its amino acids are CASSMGQGSETQYF.